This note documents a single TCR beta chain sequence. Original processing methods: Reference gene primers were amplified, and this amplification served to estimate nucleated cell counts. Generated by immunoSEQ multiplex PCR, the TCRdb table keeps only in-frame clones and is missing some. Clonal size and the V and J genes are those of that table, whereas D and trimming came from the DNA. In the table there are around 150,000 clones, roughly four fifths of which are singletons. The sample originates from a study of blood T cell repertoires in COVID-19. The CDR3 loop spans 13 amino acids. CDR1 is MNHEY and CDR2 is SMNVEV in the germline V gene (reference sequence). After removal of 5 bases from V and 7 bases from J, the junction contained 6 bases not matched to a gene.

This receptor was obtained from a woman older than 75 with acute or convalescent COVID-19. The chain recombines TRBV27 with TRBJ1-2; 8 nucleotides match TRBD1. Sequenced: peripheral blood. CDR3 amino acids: CASSPQGTGGYTF. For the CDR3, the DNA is TGTGCCAGCAGTCCACAGGGGACAGGTGGCTACACCTTC.